The 7 T cell receptor beta chains below all came from one sample that was sequenced in a study of shared clonotypes between healthy human individuals. Sequencing was performed with immunoSEQ multiplex PCR; in TCRdb, only in-frame clones are kept and a portion is missing. This sample carries fewer than 1 million clones, roughly 96% of them seen once, and the ten largest clones take less than 0.25%. Only CD45RO-negative cells positively selected for CCR7 counted as naive CD8 cells, so terminally differentiated effector memory CD45RA+ cells were excluded. The specimen was naive CD8+ T cells sorted from blood. The receptors stem from a man younger than 40 in good health.

J is TRBJ1-5 and V is TRBV28, with D possibly matching TRBD1 (6 bases). CDR1 and CDR2 from the germline V gene are MDHEN and SYDVKM. Trimming removed 2 bases at V and 0 bases at J, with 14 bases between. The CDR3 sequence is 17 residues long. The chain's CDR3 is CASSLIPGHPSNQPQHF. CDR3 nucleotides: TGTGCCAGCAGTTTAATTCCGGGACACCCTAGCAATCAGCCCCAGCATTTT.

This clone has a count of ten or more. The chain carries TRBV13 and TRBJ2-7; no definite D call. There are 12 residues in the CDR3. Trimming removed 2 bases at V and 3 bases at J, with 5 bases between. Germline V gene data show CDR1 as PRHDT and CDR2 as FYEKMQ (reference sequence). The CDR3 is CASSLNNYEQYF. Here the CDR3 DNA reads TGTGCCAGCAGCTTAAACAACTACGAGCAGTACTTC.

A note on this clone: This same CDR3 is encoded by further DNA sequences in the sample. The chain joins TRBV30 to TRBJ1-3; unclear D gene. Trimming pared 2 bases from V and 1 base from J, leaving 6 bases between. Germline assignment: CDR1 GTSNPN and CDR2 SVGIG (reference sequence). CDR3 size: 13 residues. CDR3: CAWSLGSGNTIYF. The CDR3 region has the DNA TGTGCCTGGAGTCTAGGGTCTGGAAACACCATATATTTT.

On this clone: The sample holds other DNA sequences that translate to the same CDR3. V usage is TRBV7-9 and J usage is TRBJ2-7; D unclear. From germline, CDR1 is SEHNR and CDR2 FQNEAQ (reference sequence). The CDR3 is 12 amino acids. Trimming pared 2 bases from V and 5 bases from J, leaving 7 bases between. In nucleotides, the CDR3 is TGTGCCAGCAGCTTACCCCCTAACGAGCAGTACTTC. It codes for CASSLPPNEQYF.

V gene TRBV6-6 combines with J gene TRBJ1-4, with D maybe TRBD1 (6 bases). V lost 5 bases, J lost 0 bases, and 13 bases lay in between. This CDR3 has 16 residues. CDR1 MNHNY and CDR2 SVGAGI come from the germline V gene (reference sequence). CDR3 residues: CASSLRGATTNEKLFF. The DNA of the CDR3 is TGTGCCAGCAGTCTCCGGGGGGCAACAACTAATGAAAAACTGTTTTTT.

The CDR3 here is CASSGREFRSNEQFF. DNA for the CDR3: TGTGCCAGCAGCGGGCGGGAGTTTAGGTCCAATGAGCAGTTCTTC. The rearrangement joins TRBV9 to TRBJ2-1; 7 bases match TRBD2. Trimming cost V 3 bases and J 6 bases; bases outside gene matches: 9. There are 15 residues in the CDR3. Germline V gene lookup returns CDR1 SGDLS and CDR2 YYNGEE.

The chain links TRBV27 to TRBJ2-7; maybe TRBD2 (6 bases). V was clipped by 5 bases and J by 4 bases, with 18 bases between them. CDR3 size: 15 residues. CDR1 and CDR2 (germline): MNHEY, SMNVEV (reference sequence). In nucleotides, the CDR3 is TGTGCCAGCAGTCGGCCTCAGGAAGGGAGGTACGAGCAGTACTTC. Translated, it gives CASSRPQEGRYEQYF.